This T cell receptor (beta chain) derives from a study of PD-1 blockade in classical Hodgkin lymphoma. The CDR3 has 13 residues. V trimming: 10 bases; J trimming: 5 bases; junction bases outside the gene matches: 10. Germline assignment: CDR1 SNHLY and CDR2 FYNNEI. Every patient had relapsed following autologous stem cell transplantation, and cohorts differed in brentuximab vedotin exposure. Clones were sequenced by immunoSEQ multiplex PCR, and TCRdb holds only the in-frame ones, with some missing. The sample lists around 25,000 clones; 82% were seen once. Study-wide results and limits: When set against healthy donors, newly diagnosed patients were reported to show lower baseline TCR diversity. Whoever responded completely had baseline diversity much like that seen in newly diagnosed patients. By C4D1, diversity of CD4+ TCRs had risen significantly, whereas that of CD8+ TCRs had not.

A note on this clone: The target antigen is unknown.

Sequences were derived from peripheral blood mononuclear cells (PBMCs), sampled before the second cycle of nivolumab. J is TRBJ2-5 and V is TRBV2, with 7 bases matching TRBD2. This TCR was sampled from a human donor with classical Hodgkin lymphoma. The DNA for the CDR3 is TGTGCCACCTATGGGGGGGGAGTCGAGACCCAGTACTTC. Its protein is CATYGGGVETQYF. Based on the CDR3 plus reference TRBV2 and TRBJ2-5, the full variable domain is EPEVTQTPSHQVTQMGQEVILRCVPISNHLYFYWYRQILGQKVEFLVSFYNNEISEKSEIFDDQFSVERPDGSNFTLKIRSTKLEDSAMYFCATYGGGVETQYFGPGTRLLVL.